This is a list of T cell receptor beta chains from one sample in a study of CD8 T cells in ankylosing spondylitis. MiXCR was run by TCRdb on the 5' RACE reads, yielding one entry per CDR3 protein. This sample has about 160,000 distinct CDR3 sequences; roughly 18% occur once, and the top ten carry approximately 7.8%. Sequenced sample: blood, either unsorted or a sorted T cell fraction (not recorded which). These receptors all stem from a male donor with ankylosing spondylitis or in good health (not recorded which). CDR3s include the opening cysteine and the closing phenylalanine or tryptophan. The order of the fields is D gene, clone size, J gene, V gene, CDR3 DNA, CDR3 protein. A D gene is named only where the DNA matches it firmly. Only some rows state a clone size, as once, few, many or a class for expanded clones.

NA many TRBJ2-3 TRBV5-1 TGCGCCAGCAGCTTGGACGGCGGGCAGAGCACAGATACGCAGTATTTT CASSLDGGQSTDTQYF
TRBD2 NA TRBJ2-7 TRBV11-2 TGTGCCAGCAGCTTAAGTCTAGCGGGAGTTCTATCCTACGAGCAGTACTTC CASSLSLAGVLSYEQYF
NA few TRBJ1-2 TRBV28 TGTGCCAGCAGTTTAAGTTTGCCGTCAGGGCCGGCGGGCTATGGCTACACCTTC CASSLSLPSGPAGYGYTF
NA many TRBJ1-1 TRBV14 TGTGCCAGCACCCCGTCCGGGCGTTACACTGAAGCTTTCTTT CASTPSGRYTEAFF
NA once TRBJ2-2 TRBV14 TGTGTCAGCAGCCAAGTCACCGGGGAGCTGTTTTTT CVSSQVTGELFF
TRBD2 NA TRBJ2-2 TRBV2 TGTGCCAGCAGAGGGGGACTAGCGAACACCGGGGAGCTGTTTTTT CASRGGLANTGELFF
TRBD1 NA TRBJ2-7 TRBV5-4 TGTGCCAGCAGCAGGGACAGGGTGGGTTACGAGCAGTACTTC CASSRDRVGYEQYF
NA few TRBJ2-2 TRBV4-1 TGCGCCAGCAGCGCTCGGACAGATAACACCGGGGAGCTGTTTTTT CASSARTDNTGELFF
TRBD1 many TRBJ1-2 TRBV6-5 TGTGCCAGCAGTTCCCAACAGGGGCCCTATGGCTACACCTTC CASSSQQGPYGYTF
TRBD1 few TRBJ2-5 TRBV28 TGTGCCAGCAGTTTTCGGGGACAGCAAGAGACCCAGTACTTC CASSFRGQQETQYF
NA many TRBJ2-1 TRBV7-6 TGTGCCAGCAGCTTAGGTGATTTCGGGAATGAGCAGTTCTTC CASSLGDFGNEQFF
NA few TRBJ2-2 TRBV27 TGTGCCAGCAGTTTAACCAAGAACACCGGGGAGCTGTTTTTT CASSLTKNTGELFF
NA NA TRBJ1-5 TRBV28 TGTGCCAGCATAGGGCAGGGCAAGAGGCCCCAGCATTTT CASIGQGKRPQHF
TRBD1 few TRBJ2-7 TRBV29-1 TGCAGCGCTTACAGGGGCCACGAGCAGTACTTC CSAYRGHEQYF
TRBD2 many TRBJ2-1 TRBV5-7 TGTGCCATCACCCTAGGACTAGCGGGAGACTACAATGAGCAGTTCTTC CAITLGLAGDYNEQFF
TRBD1 many TRBJ1-1 TRBV5-1 TGCGCCAGCAGCTTCGGGACAGGGGGCACTGAAGCTTTCTTT CASSFGTGGTEAFF
TRBD1 once TRBJ2-5 TRBV7-3 TGTGCCAGCAGCTTAACAAATACAGGGGCAGAGACCCAGTACTTC CASSLTNTGAETQYF
NA NA TRBJ1-4 TRBV5-6 TGTGCCAGCAGCTTCCAGCAAGGCCCTGGGGGCCGAAAACTGTTTTTT CASSFQQGPGGRKLFF
NA few TRBJ1-4 TRBV12-3/TRBV12-4 TGTGCCAGCACTTTTTCAGGACGGACCTCTAATGAAAAACTGTTTTTT CASTFSGRTSNEKLFF
NA once TRBJ2-3 TRBV10-3 TGTGCCATCACCGACGGGGATACGCAGTATTTT CAITDGDTQYF
TRBD2 many TRBJ2-7 TRBV19 TGTGCCAGTAGCAGCGGGAGACACGACGAGCAGTACTTC CASSSGRHDEQYF
NA few TRBJ1-4 TRBV28 TGTGCCGTACAGCAGCGGAGCAGGGATGAAAAACTGTTTTTT CAVQQRSRDEKLFF